A single sample gave rise to the 14 T cell receptor beta chains below, sequenced in a study of PD-1 blockade in classical Hodgkin lymphoma. The repertoire was sequenced with immunoSEQ multiplex PCR; TCRdb's copy has only in-frame clones and lacks some. The sample has tens of thousands of clones; about 94% are singletons. Time point defined: newly diagnosed, previously untreated cHL patient sample. The source material was peripheral blood mononuclear cells (PBMCs). Receptors originate from a human donor with classical Hodgkin lymphoma.

This chain links TRBV5-4 with TRBJ2-7; 11 nucleotides align to TRBD1. The CDR3 extends over 14 amino acids. V gave up 4 bases and J gave up 3 bases; unmatched junction bases: 3. Germline CDR1 is SGHNT and CDR2 is YYREEE (reference sequence). Here the CDR3 reads CASSRGQGDYEQYF. Written as DNA, the CDR3 is TGTGCCAGCAGCAGGGGACAGGGGGACTACGAGCAGTACTTC.

The gene calls are TRBV30 and TRBJ2-7, with no clear D. V lost 2 bases and J 0 bases, leaving 14 bases between the germline ends. Germline-derived CDR1 and CDR2 are GTSNPN and SVGIG (reference sequence). This CDR3 has 15 residues. The CDR3 sequence: CAWSPDTSSSYEQYF. The CDR3 nucleotides read TGTGCCTGGAGTCCAGACACTTCGAGCTCCTACGAGCAGTACTTC.

The V gene is TRBV27, the J gene TRBJ2-1; 10 bases agree with TRBD1. The CDR3 is made up of 16 amino acids. V trimming: 8 bases; J trimming: 2 bases; junction bases outside the gene matches: 9. Germline CDR1 reads MNHEY; CDR2 reads SMNVEV (reference sequence). In DNA, the CDR3 is TGTGCCAGCCGCCTCCTGGGGACAGGGGCCTACAATGAGCAGTTCTTC. Its translation: CASRLLGTGAYNEQFF.

J is TRBJ2-2 and V is TRBV11-3; D might be TRBD1 or TRBD2, each matching 6 bases. This CDR3 is 18 amino acids long. Trimming removed 4 bases at V and 3 bases at J, with 21 bases between. The germline gives CDR1 SGHNT, CDR2 YENEEA. The CDR3 sequence is CASSSRRGTGHHTGELFF. CDR3 sequence (DNA): TGTGCCAGCAGCTCCCGGAGGGGGACGGGACACCACACCGGGGAGCTGTTTTTT. Together with reference TRBV11-3 and TRBJ2-2, the CDR3 gives the full variable domain: EAGVVQSPRYKIIEKKQPVAFWCNPISGHNTLYWYLQNLGQGPELLIRYENEEAVDDSQLPKDRFSAERLKGVDSTLKIQPAELGDSAVYLCASSSRRGTGHHTGELFFGEGSRLTVL.

The chain combines TRBV27 with TRBJ2-1; D is undetermined. The V gene lost 7 bases and the J gene lost 9 bases, with 22 bases spanning the gap. Germline V gives CDR1 MNHEY, CDR2 SMNVEV (reference sequence). The CDR3 spans 15 residues. CDR3 region: CASTPRSRLIGEQFF. The CDR3 coding sequence is TGTGCCAGCACCCCTCGAAGTAGGCTCATCGGTGAGCAGTTCTTC.

As DNA, the CDR3 is TGCAGCGTCGTAGGGGAAAGAAACTATGGCTACACCTTC. This encodes CSVVGERNYGYTF. The chain links TRBV29-1 to TRBJ1-2, with D perhaps matching TRBD1 (5 bases). Germline lookup yields CDR1 SQVTM and CDR2 ANQGSEA. The V and J ends lost 6 bases and 2 bases respectively, with 13 bases between them. This CDR3 region has 13 residues.

The chain combines TRBV6-6 with TRBJ2-5, with D unclear. The ends were cut back, 0 bases at V and 1 base at J, with 6 bases in the middle. CDR1 and CDR2 from the germline V gene are MNHNY and SVGAGI (reference sequence). CDR3 length: 14 residues. This chain's CDR3 is CASSYSSVQETQYF. In DNA form, the CDR3 reads TGTGCCAGCAGTTACTCGTCCGTCCAAGAGACCCAGTACTTC.

In its sample, this clone was seen once. V is TRBV2 and J is TRBJ2-1; 9 bases map to TRBD2. Trimming removed 0 bases from V and 0 bases from J; junction bases left unmatched: 12. The CDR3 is made up of 20 amino acids. The germline V gene encodes CDR1 SNHLY and CDR2 FYNNEI. The chain's CDR3 is CASSEALGGRVSSSYNEQFF. CDR3 bases: TGTGCCAGCAGTGAAGCGCTCGGCGGGAGGGTTTCAAGCTCCTACAATGAGCAGTTCTTC.

V is TRBV6-5 and J is TRBJ1-1, with 8 bases that match TRBD1. The germline V gene encodes CDR1 MNHEY and CDR2 SVGAGI. J lost 0 bases, V lost 4 bases, and 7 bases had no gene match. This CDR3 contains 16 residues. The CDR3 protein is CASSLWTGRMNTEAFF. CDR3 in DNA: TGTGCCAGCAGTTTATGGACAGGGAGGATGAACACTGAAGCTTTCTTT.

The table lists this clone with a few counts. A junction boundary mismatches the germline segment, possibly from a read error. The chain's CDR3 is CVSSEGQGPYEQYF. CDR3 nucleotides: TGTGTCAGCAGTGAGGGACAGGGACCCTACGAGCAGTACTTC. J is TRBJ2-7 and V is TRBV25-1, with 9 bases matching TRBD1. CDR1 and CDR2 (germline): MGHDK, SYGVNS. There are 14 residues in the CDR3.

This clone was picked up one time. This chain's CDR3 is CASGGGFNTEAFF. The DNA for the CDR3 is TGTGCTAGTGGCGGGGGCTTTAACACTGAAGCTTTCTTT. V usage is TRBV12-5 and J usage is TRBJ1-1, with a tentative D call TRBD1 (6 bases). Germline CDR1 reads LGHNT; CDR2 reads FRNRAP. The CDR3 has 13 residues. The ends were cut back, 6 bases at V and 2 bases at J, with 10 bases in the middle. Drawing the rest from reference TRBV12-5 and TRBJ1-1, the complete variable domain is DARVTQTPRHKVTEMGQEVTMRCQPILGHNTVFWYRQTMMQGLELLAYFRNRAPLDDSGMPKDRFSAEMPDATLATLKIQPSEPRDSAVYFCASGGGFNTEAFFGQGTRLTVV.

This clone was seen only a few times. The chain uses TRBV27 and TRBJ2-7; 10 positions agree with TRBD1. This CDR3 comprises 16 residues. Germline CDR1 MNHEY, CDR2 SMNVEV (reference sequence). Trimming removed 7 bases from V and 8 bases from J; junction bases left unmatched: 17. The CDR3 region has the DNA TGTGCCAGCACTCCTCTTCGGGGACAGGGGACGGGGAAGCAGTACTTC. It encodes CASTPLRGQGTGKQYF.

The chain uses TRBV11-2 and TRBJ2-1; 10 bases agree with TRBD2. Germline lookup yields CDR1 SGHAT and CDR2 FQNNGV. The length of the CDR3 is 14 residues. Losses at the gene ends were 10 bases for V and 5 bases for J; bases not matched to a gene: 8. The CDR3 is CANSAGGLDNEQFF. The CDR3, as DNA: TGTGCCAACTCAGCGGGAGGGTTAGACAATGAGCAGTTCTTC.

This clone was observed a few times. This chain joins TRBV7-9 and TRBJ1-5; 7 bases line up with TRBD1. The CDR3 loop spans 14 amino acids. Per the germline V gene, CDR1 is SEHNR and CDR2 is FQNEAQ (reference sequence). With V trimmed by 3 bases and J by 6 bases, 5 bases remained unmatched. CDR3 sequence: CASSFDREGQPQHF. As DNA, the CDR3 is TGTGCCAGCAGCTTCGACAGGGAGGGTCAGCCCCAGCATTTT. Complete variable domain (other parts from reference TRBV7-9 and TRBJ1-5): DTGVSQNPRHKITKRGQNVTFRCDPISEHNRLYWYRQTLGQGPEFLTYFQNEAQLEKSRLLSDRFSAERPKGSFSTLEIQRTEQGDSAMYLCASSFDREGQPQHFGDGTRLSIL.